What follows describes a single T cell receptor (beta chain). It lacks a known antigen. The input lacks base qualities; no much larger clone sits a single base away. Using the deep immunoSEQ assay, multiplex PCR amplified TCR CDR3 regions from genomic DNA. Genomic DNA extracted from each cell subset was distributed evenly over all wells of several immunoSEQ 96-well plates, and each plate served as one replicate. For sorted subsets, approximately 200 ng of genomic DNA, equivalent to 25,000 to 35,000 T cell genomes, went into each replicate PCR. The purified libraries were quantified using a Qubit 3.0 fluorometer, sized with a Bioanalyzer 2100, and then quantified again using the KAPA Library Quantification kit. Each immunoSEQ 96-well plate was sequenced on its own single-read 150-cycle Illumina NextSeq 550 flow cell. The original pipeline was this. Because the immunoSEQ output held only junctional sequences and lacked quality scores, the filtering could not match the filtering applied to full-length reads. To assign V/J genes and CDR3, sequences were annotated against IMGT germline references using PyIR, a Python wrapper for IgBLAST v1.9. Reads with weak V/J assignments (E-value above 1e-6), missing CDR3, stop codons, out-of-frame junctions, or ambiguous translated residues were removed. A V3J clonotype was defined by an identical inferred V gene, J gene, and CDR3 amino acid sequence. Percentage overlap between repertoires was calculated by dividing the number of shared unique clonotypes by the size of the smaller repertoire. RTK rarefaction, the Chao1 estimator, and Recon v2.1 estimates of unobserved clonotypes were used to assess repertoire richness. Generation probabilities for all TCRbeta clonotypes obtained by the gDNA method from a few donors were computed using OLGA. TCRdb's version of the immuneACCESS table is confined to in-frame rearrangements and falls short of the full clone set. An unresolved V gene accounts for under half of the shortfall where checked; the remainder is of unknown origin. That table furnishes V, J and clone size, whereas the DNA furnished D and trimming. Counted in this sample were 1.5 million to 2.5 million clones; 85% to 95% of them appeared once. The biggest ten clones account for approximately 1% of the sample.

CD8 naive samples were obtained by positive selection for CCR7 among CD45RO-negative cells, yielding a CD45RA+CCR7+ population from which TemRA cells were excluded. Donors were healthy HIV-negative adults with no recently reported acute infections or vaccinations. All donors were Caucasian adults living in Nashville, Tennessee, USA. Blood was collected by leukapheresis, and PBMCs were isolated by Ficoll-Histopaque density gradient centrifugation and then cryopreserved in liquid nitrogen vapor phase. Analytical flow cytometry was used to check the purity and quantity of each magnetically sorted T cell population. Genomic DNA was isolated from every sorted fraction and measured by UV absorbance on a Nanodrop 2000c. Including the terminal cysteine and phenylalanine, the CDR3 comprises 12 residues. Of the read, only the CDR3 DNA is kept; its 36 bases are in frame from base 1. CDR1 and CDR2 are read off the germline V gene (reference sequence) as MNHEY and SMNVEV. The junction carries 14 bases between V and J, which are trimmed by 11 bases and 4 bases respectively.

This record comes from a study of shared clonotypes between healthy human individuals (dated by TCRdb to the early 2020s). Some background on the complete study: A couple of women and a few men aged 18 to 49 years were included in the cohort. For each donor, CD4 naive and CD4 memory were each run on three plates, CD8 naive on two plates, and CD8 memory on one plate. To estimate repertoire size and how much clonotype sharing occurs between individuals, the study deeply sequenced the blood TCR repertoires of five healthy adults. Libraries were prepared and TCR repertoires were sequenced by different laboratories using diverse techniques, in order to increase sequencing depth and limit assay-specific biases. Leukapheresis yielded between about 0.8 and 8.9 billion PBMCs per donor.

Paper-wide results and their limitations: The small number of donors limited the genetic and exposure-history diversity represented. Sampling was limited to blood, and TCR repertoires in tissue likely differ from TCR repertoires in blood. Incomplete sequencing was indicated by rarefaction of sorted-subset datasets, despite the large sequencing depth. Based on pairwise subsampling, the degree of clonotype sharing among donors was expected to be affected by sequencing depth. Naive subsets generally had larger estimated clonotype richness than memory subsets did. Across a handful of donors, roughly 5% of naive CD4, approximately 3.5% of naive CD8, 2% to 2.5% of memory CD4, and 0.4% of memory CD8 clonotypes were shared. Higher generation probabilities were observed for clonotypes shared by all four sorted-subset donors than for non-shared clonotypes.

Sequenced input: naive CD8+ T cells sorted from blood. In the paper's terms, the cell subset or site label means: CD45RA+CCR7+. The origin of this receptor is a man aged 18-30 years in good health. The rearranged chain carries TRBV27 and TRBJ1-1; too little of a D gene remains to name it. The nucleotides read TGTGCCCCGGGCCCCGGGAGCACTGAAGCTTTCTTT. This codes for CAPGPGSTEAFF.